The clone carrying this TCR beta chain was found once. Its antigen is unidentified. Deletions cut 4 bases from V and 11 bases from J, with 15 bases between. Germline V lookup: CDR1 SNHLY, CDR2 FYNNEI. This CDR3 has 14 residues. The record originates from a study of cytomegalovirus exposure and HLA in healthy donors. The PCR was carried out with 60 Vbeta primers and 13 Jbeta primers. This table comes from immunoSEQ multiplex PCR, and its TCRdb copy is limited to in-frame clones, with some not included. The sample carries some 130,000 clones, around three quarters recorded once. Study-level results: In a later analysis, a genetic analysis reported fewer productive-TCR N-insertions in an Asian-associated ancestry cluster than the cohort average.

This sequence was found in a man aged 35 to 55 in good health and CMV-seropositive. What was sequenced was PBMCs. The chain recombines TRBV2 with TRBJ1-6; D gene unclear. The CDR3 DNA is TGTGCCAGCAGTGTCTCAGGAATCTATACACCCCTCCACTTT. This codes for CASSVSGIYTPLHF.